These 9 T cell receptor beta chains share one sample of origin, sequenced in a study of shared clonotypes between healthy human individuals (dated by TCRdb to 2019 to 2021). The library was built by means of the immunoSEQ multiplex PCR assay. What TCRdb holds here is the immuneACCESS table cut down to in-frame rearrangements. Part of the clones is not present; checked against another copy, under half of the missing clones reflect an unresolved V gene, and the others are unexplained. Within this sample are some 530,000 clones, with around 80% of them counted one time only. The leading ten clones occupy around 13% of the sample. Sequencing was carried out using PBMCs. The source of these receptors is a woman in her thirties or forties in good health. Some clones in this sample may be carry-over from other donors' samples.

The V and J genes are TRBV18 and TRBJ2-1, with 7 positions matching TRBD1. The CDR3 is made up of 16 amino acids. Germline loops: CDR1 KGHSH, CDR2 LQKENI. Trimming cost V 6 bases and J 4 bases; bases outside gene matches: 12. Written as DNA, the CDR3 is TGTGCCAGCTCCCAACGACAGGGAGAGGGGTACAATGAGCAGTTCTTC. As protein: CASSQRQGEGYNEQFF.

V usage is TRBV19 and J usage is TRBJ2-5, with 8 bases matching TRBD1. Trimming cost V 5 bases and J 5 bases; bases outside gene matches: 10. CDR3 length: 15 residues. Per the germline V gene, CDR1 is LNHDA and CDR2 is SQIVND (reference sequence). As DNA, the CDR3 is TGTGCCAGTAGTGTTGCAGGGGGCTTGGCGGAGACCCAGTACTTC. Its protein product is CASSVAGGLAETQYF.

The CDR3 loop is CASSRSMNTEAFF. The CDR3 bases are TGTGCCAGCTCTCGGAGCATGAACACTGAAGCTTTCTTT. The chain couples TRBV6-5 to TRBJ1-1; D unclear. From germline, CDR1 is MNHEY and CDR2 SVGAGI. The CDR3 spans 13 residues. V was pared by 8 bases and J by 0 bases, with 10 bases between.

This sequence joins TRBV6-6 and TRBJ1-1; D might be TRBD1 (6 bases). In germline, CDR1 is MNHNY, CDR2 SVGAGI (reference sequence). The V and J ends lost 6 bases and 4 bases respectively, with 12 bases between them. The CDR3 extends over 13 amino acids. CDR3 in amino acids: CASRPTGTTEAFF. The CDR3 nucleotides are TGTGCCAGCAGGCCTACAGGGACCACTGAAGCTTTCTTT.

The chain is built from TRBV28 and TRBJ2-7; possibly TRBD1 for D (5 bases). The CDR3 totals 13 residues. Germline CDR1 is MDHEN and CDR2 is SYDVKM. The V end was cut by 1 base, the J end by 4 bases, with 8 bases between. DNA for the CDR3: TGTGCCAGCAGTTTATATGCAGGGTACGAGCAGTACTTC. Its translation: CASSLYAGYEQYF.

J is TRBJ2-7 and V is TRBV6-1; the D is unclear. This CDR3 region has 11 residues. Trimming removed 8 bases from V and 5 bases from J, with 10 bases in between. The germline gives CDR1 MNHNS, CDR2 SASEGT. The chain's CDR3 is CASGRFNEQYF. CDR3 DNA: TGTGCCAGCGGCCGGTTCAACGAGCAGTACTTC.

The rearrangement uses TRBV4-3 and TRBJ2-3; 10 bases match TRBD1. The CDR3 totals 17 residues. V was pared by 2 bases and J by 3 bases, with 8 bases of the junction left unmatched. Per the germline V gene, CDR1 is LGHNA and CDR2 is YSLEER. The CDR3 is CASSQHLRDRGTDTQYF. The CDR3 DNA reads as TGCGCCAGCAGCCAACACTTACGGGACAGGGGAACAGATACGCAGTATTTT.

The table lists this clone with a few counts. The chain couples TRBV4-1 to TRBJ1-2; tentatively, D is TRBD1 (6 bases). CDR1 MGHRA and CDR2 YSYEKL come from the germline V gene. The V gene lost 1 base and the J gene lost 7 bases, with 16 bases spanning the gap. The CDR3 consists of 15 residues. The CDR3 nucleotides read TGCGCCAGCAGCCAAGCCGCTGACAGGTCGATTGGCTACACCTTC. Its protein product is CASSQAADRSIGYTF.

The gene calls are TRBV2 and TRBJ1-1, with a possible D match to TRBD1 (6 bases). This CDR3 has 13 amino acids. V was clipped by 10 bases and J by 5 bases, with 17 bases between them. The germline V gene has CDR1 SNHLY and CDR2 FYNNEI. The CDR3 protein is CAILEGGTTEAFF. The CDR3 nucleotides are TGTGCCATACTGGAGGGGGGCACTACTGAAGCTTTCTTT.